The 6 T cell receptor beta chains reported below all come from one sample, sequenced in a study of yellow fever vaccine responses in identical twins. TCRdb redid the calling of the RT-PCR reads with MiXCR, one entry per CDR3 protein. The table includes fewer than 4,000 distinct CDR3 sequences, approximately 80% detected once. The sample here was T cells from blood (PBMCs), unsorted or a sorted subset (not recorded which), taken before or after yellow fever vaccination (not recorded which). The receptors originated from a woman between 18 and 29 years old who received the yellow fever vaccine.

The J gene is TRBJ1-5, the V gene TRBV4-1, with D uncertain. V dropped 0 bases and J dropped 2 bases, with 14 bases sitting between them. The CDR3 length is 17 residues. Germline-derived CDR1 and CDR2 are MGHRA and YSYEKL. The CDR3 reads CASSQESGYYGNQPQHF. For the CDR3, the DNA is TGCGCCAGCAGCCAAGAATCCGGGTATTACGGCAATCAGCCCCAGCATTTT.

The chain has TRBV13 and TRBJ2-1, with TRBD1 matching over 10 bases. Germline loops: CDR1 PRHDT, CDR2 FYEKMQ (reference sequence). Trimming took 5 bases from V and 6 from J; bases not matched to a gene: 4. This CDR3 region has 14 residues. The CDR3, as DNA: TGTGCCAGCAGCCGGCGACAGGGGGCCAATGAGCAGTTCTTC. It yields the protein CASSRRQGANEQFF.

This clonotype has just a few counts. The chain is built from TRBV2 and TRBJ1-5, with 8 positions matching TRBD1. The CDR3 runs 14 residues. In germline, CDR1 is SNHLY, CDR2 FYNNEI. V lost 6 bases, J lost 1 base, and 2 bases stayed unmatched. This CDR3 reads CASSWTGSNQPQHF. The CDR3 region has the DNA TGTGCCAGCAGCTGGACAGGGAGCAATCAGCCCCAGCATTTT.

The chain joins TRBV19 to TRBJ1-5; 8 nucleotides match TRBD1. V lost 6 bases, J lost 2 bases, and 6 bases stayed unmatched. Looked up from germline, CDR1 is LNHDA and CDR2 is SQIVND (reference sequence). The CDR3 covers 15 residues. The CDR3 reads CASRNGQGGNQPQHF. In DNA form, the CDR3 reads TGTGCCAGTAGAAACGGACAGGGCGGCAATCAGCCCCAGCATTTT.

The chain carries TRBV14 and TRBJ2-6; possible D gene TRBD1, 5 bases. Germline values: CDR1 SGHDN, CDR2 FVKESK. V gave up 4 bases and J gave up 3 bases, with 10 bases separating them. The CDR3 loop spans 15 amino acids. The CDR3: CASSPAGFGANVLTF. The CDR3 DNA is TGTGCCAGCAGCCCCGCAGGGTTTGGGGCCAACGTCCTGACTTTC. Together with reference TRBV14 and TRBJ2-6, the CDR3 gives the full variable domain: EAGVTQFPSHSVIEKGQTVTLRCDPISGHDNLYWYRRVMGKEIKFLLHFVKESKQDESGMPNNRFLAERTGGTYSTLKVQPAELEDSGVYFCASSPAGFGANVLTFGAGSRLTVL.

In regard to this clonotype: The junction does not match germline at one end; this may be a read error. The V gene is TRBV24-1, the J gene TRBJ1-4, with D hard to call. The CDR3 runs to 11 residues. Germline CDR1 is KGHDR and CDR2 is SFDVKD. CDR3 residues: CATSLSDVVDF. The CDR3, as DNA: TGTGCCACCAGTCTAAGCGACGTCGTCGACTTT.